This entry features one T cell receptor (beta chain) sequence. Only in-frame clones appear in the TCRdb table, and some are missing; sequencing was by immunoSEQ multiplex PCR. The table shows 250,000 or so clones, with approximately 85% occurring only once. The record originates from a study of blood T cell repertoires in COVID-19. CDR3 length: 13 amino acids. Trimming cost V 4 bases and J 5 bases; bases outside gene matches: 2. Germline V lookup: CDR1 MGHRA, CDR2 YSYEKL. This receptor was obtained from a woman aged 45-65 years who had been exposed to COVID-19. The source material was PBMCs or T cells enriched from blood (not recorded which). This rearrangement joins TRBV4-1 to TRBJ2-1; TRBD2 aligns across 7 bases. CDR3 DNA: TGCGCCAGCAGCCTGGGACTAAACAATGAGCAGTTCTTC. It codes for CASSLGLNNEQFF.